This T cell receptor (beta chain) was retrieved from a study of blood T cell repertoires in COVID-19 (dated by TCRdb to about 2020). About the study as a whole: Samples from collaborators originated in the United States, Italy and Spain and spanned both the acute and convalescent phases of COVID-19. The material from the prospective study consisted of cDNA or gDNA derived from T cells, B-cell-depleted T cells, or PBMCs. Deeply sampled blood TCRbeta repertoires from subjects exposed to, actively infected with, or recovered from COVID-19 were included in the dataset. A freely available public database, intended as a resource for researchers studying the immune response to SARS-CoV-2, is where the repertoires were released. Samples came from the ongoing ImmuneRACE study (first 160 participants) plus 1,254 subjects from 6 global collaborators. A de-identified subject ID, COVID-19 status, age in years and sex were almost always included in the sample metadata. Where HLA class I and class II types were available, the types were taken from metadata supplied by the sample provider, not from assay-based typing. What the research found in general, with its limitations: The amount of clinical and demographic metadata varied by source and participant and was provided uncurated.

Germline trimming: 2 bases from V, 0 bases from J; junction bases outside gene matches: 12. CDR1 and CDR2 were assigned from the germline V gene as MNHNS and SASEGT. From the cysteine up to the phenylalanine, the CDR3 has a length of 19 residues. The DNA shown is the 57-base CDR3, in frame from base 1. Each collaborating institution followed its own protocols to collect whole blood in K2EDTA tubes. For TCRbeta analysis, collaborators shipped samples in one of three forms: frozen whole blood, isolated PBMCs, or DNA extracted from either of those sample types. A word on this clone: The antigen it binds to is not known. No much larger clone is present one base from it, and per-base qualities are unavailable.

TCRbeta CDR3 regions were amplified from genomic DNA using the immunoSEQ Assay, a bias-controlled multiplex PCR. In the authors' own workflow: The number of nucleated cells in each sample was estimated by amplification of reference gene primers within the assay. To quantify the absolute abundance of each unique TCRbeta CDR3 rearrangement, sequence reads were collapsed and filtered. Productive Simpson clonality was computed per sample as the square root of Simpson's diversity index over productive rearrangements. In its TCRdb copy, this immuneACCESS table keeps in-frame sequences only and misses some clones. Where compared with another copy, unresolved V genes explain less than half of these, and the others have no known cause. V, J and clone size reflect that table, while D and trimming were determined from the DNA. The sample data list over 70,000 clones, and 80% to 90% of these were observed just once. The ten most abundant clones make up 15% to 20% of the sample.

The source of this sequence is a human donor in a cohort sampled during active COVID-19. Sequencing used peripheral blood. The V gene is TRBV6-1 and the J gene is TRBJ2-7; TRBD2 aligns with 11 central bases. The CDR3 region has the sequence CASSERVTSGTLSSYEQYF. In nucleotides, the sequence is TGTGCCAGCAGTGAAAGAGTGACTAGCGGGACGTTGAGCTCCTACGAGCAGTACTTC.